These T cell receptor beta chains were read from a single sample in a study of beta chain features in type 1 diabetes. Generated by immunoSEQ multiplex PCR, the TCRdb table keeps only in-frame clones and is missing some. The sample yields approximately 360,000 clones, approximately 12% seen once. The sample taken for sequencing was naive CD4+ T cells from blood. These receptors were collected from a woman in her late teens or twenties with type 1 diabetes. Each CDR3 is given with its conserved first and last residue. The order of the fields is V gene, J gene, clone size, D gene, CDR3 DNA, CDR3 protein. D genes are given only for firm matches. Size is stated for part of the rows, as once, few or many counts, or as a class when the clone is expanded.

TRBV2	TRBJ1-1	NA	NA	TGTGCCAGCAGCGGTGGTATGTCCACTGAAGCTTTCTTT	CASSGGMSTEAFF
TRBV6-6	TRBJ2-1	NA	TRBD1	TGTGCCGGGTCTTCGTCCAGGGGGTTTTTCAATGAGCAGTTCTTC	CAGSSSRGFFNEQFF
TRBV18	TRBJ1-1	NA	NA	TGTGCCAGCACGAACCGAGGAGGGTCTACGGAAGCTTTCTTT	CASTNRGGSTEAFF
TRBV20-1	TRBJ1-2	few	NA	TGCAGTGCTCACTCAGGGAAAGGCTACACCTTC	CSAHSGKGYTF
TRBV19	TRBJ2-2	few	TRBD2	TGTGCCAGTAGTCAGGCGGGGGGGAACACCGGGGAGCTGTTTTTT	CASSQAGGNTGELFF
TRBV19	TRBJ1-5	NA	TRBD1	TGTGCCAGTAGTATTTTCGCTCAACGGGACAGGGGAGTTCATCAGCCCCAGCATTTT	CASSIFAQRDRGVHQPQHF
TRBV7-8	TRBJ2-2	NA	NA	TGTGCCAGCAGCCCCACTAGCACAACGAACACCGGGGAGCTGTTTTTT	CASSPTSTTNTGELFF
TRBV19	TRBJ2-1	few	TRBD2	TGTGCCAGTAGTAGGGGGACTAGCGGCTCCTACAATGAGCAGTTCTTC	CASSRGTSGSYNEQFF
TRBV7-9	TRBJ2-7	NA	NA	TGTGCCAGCAGCCCACTGGGCAGGGCCTACGAGCAGTACTTC	CASSPLGRAYEQYF
TRBV7-2	TRBJ2-3	few	NA	TGTGCCAGCAGCCCGCGGGCAGATACGCAGTATTTT	CASSPRADTQYF
TRBV5-1	TRBJ1-1	few	NA	TGCGCCAGCAGCCTCGGGGGGCAAGGAGCTGAAGCTTTCTTT	CASSLGGQGAEAFF
TRBV18	TRBJ1-1	NA	TRBD1	TGTGCCAGCTCACCGCAGTACCCAGGGGGGAGCCCTGAAGCTTTCTTT	CASSPQYPGGSPEAFF
TRBV19	TRBJ1-1	few	NA	TGTGCCAGTGGGCGGGGGGAAAGAGTGGCTGAAGCTTTCTTT	CASGRGERVAEAFF
TRBV9	TRBJ2-7	few	TRBD2	TGTGCCAGCAGCCCCACTAGCGGGAGGAGTTACGAGCAGTACTTC	CASSPTSGRSYEQYF
TRBV27	TRBJ2-2	few	TRBD1	TGTGCCAGCAGAAAGGGACAGGGGAACACCGGGGAGCTGTTTTTT	CASRKGQGNTGELFF
TRBV7-2	TRBJ2-5	few	NA	TGTGCCAGCAGCTTAGACAGACCGGTGGAGACCCAGTACTTC	CASSLDRPVETQYF
TRBV7-9	TRBJ1-1	NA	NA	TGTGCCAGCAGCTTAAGGTTGGGGGACTCACTCTTT	CASSLRLGDSLF
TRBV4-1	TRBJ2-1	NA	TRBD2	TGCGCCAGCAGCCAATTCACCGGGACTAGTGATGAGCAGTTCTTC	CASSQFTGTSDEQFF
TRBV6-5	TRBJ2-1	few	TRBD2	TGTGCCAGCAGTTACGTCAGCGGGAGGAATGAGCAGTTCTTC	CASSYVSGRNEQFF
TRBV7-9	TRBJ2-6	few	TRBD1	TGTGCCAGCAGCAGGGACAGGGGGCTGGCTGGGGCCAACGTCCTGACTTTC	CASSRDRGLAGANVLTF
TRBV6-5	TRBJ1-2	NA	NA	TGTGCCAGCAGTTACCTGTCCAGGGATGGCTACACCTTC	CASSYLSRDGYTF
TRBV29-1	TRBJ2-7	NA	NA	TGCAGCGTTGAAAGGCAGGGGCCAATTGACGAGCAGTACTTC	CSVERQGPIDEQYF